The 25 T cell receptor beta chains below all came from one sample that was sequenced in a study of T cells in Graves' hyperthyroidism and ophthalmopathy. Using RNA transcripts as the source, TCR beta CDR3 regions were amplified. HTBI primers were the set used in a first-round RT-PCR of the TCR CDR3. Each CDR3 protein gets one entry after TCRdb re-called the multiplex PCR reads with MiXCR. The sample carries roughly 530,000 distinct CDR3 sequences, about a sixth recorded once. The sample taken for sequencing was blood. Receptor source: a woman aged 18-30 years with Graves' ophthalmopathy.

This clonotype came up a few times. The V gene is TRBV5-1, the J gene TRBJ2-3; D remains unclear. CDR3 length: 15 residues. CDR1 is SGHRS and CDR2 is YFSETQ in the germline V gene. V shed 5 bases and J shed 1 base, with 14 bases lying between them. The CDR3 reads CASRLGDGGTDTQYF. As DNA, the CDR3 is TGCGCCAGCAGGCTTGGAGACGGTGGCACAGATACGCAGTATTTT.

The chain combines TRBV15 with TRBJ2-7, with D unclear. The germline gives CDR1 LNHNV, CDR2 YYDKDF (reference sequence). The CDR3 runs 15 residues. V lost 0 bases to trimming and J lost 0 bases, with 9 bases between them. The CDR3 reads CATSRDGETSYEQYF. DNA for the CDR3: TGTGCCACCAGCAGAGATGGAGAAACCTCCTACGAGCAGTACTTC.

This clonotype was seen many times. The chain links TRBV11-1 to TRBJ2-3; D ambiguous. The V end lost 4 bases, the J end lost 2 bases, and 4 bases lay between the germline ends. The germline V gene has CDR1 SGHAT and CDR2 FQDESV (reference sequence). This CDR3 is built from 12 residues. CDR3 amino acids: CASSYSTDTQYF. CDR3 DNA sequence: TGTGCCAGCAGCTATTCCACAGATACGCAGTATTTT.

The table lists this clonotype with many counts. This chain uses TRBV6-2 or TRBV6-3 with TRBJ1-1; D is perhaps TRBD1 (5 bases). CDR3 length equals 12 residues. CDR1 and CDR2 from the germline V gene are MNHEY and SVGEGT. Trimming took 8 bases from V and 3 from J, leaving 10 bases between them. The DNA of the CDR3 is TGTGCCAGCGGTGACAGTTACACTGAAGCTTTCTTT. This translates into CASGDSYTEAFF.

This clonotype was recorded many times. The gene calls are TRBV29-1 and TRBJ1-1; possible D gene TRBD1, 6 bases. The CDR3 runs 13 residues. CDR1 and CDR2 from the germline V gene are SQVTM and ANQGSEA. V gave up 3 bases and J gave up 3 bases, with 11 bases separating them. The CDR3 region is CSVEGRGDTEAFF. The CDR3 nucleotides are TGCAGCGTTGAGGGGAGGGGGGACACTGAAGCTTTCTTT.

This clonotype showed up many times. CDR3 sequence reads: CASSQWVPLGPYEQYF. Here the CDR3 DNA reads TGTGCCAGCAGCCAATGGGTCCCTCTTGGCCCCTACGAGCAGTACTTC. This chain links TRBV3-1 with TRBJ2-7; no definite D call. The CDR3 runs 16 residues. V was trimmed by 2 bases and J by 2 bases, leaving 16 bases between them. Germline V lookup: CDR1 LGHDT, CDR2 YNNKEL (reference sequence).

This clonotype was detected many times. The chain uses TRBV28 and TRBJ1-3, with unresolved D. CDR3 length equals 15 residues. V lost 2 bases and J 0 bases, leaving 8 bases between the germline ends. The germline CDR1 and CDR2 sequences are MDHEN and SYDVKM. The CDR3 region has the DNA TGTGCCAGCAGTTTAAACGGCGTCTCTGGAAACACCATATATTTT. Residues: CASSLNGVSGNTIYF.

This clonotype was counted a few times. CDR3 loop: CSVEHINSYEQYF. As DNA, the CDR3 is TGCAGCGTTGAGCACATAAACTCCTACGAGCAGTACTTC. J is TRBJ2-7 and V is TRBV29-1; D not resolved. The CDR3 loop spans 13 amino acids. Germline V lookup: CDR1 SQVTM, CDR2 ANQGSEA. With 3 bases removed from V and 0 bases from J, the gap between germline ends came to 9 bases.

This clonotype was seen many times. The chain's CDR3 is CASSLLSGPHEQYF. CDR3 bases: TGTGCCAGCAGCTTATTGTCAGGGCCCCACGAGCAGTACTTC. This sequence joins TRBV11-2 and TRBJ2-7, with TRBD1 as a possible D gene (5 bases). The CDR3 length is 14 residues. CDR1 and CDR2 (germline): SGHAT, FQNNGV. V lost 2 bases and J lost 5, with 13 bases in between.

This clonotype was seen ten or more times. The chain recombines TRBV13 with TRBJ2-7, with 8 nucleotides matching TRBD2. CDR3 length: 14 residues. J was trimmed by 0 bases and V by 8 bases; bases with no gene match: 6. The germline gives CDR1 PRHDT, CDR2 FYEKMQ (reference sequence). The CDR3 DNA reads TGTGCCAGCCTAGCGGGTTGGGTCTCCTACGAGCAGTACTTC. Its protein is CASLAGWVSYEQYF.

This clonotype was counted many times. The chain recombines TRBV7-2 with TRBJ2-5; 7 bases are shared with TRBD1. CDR3 length equals 14 residues. Trimming cost V 3 bases and J 7 bases; bases outside gene matches: 8. Looked up from germline, CDR1 is SGHTA and CDR2 is FQGNSA. CDR3: CASSFGTAVGTQYF. The CDR3 region has the DNA TGTGCCAGCAGCTTTGGGACAGCCGTCGGGACCCAGTACTTC.

This clonotype was recorded a few times. This chain connects TRBV20-1 to TRBJ2-3; the match to TRBD2 covers 15 bases. The germline V gene has CDR1 DFQATT and CDR2 SNEGSKA (reference sequence). The CDR3 is 15 amino acids. The junction had 9 bases not matched to a gene; V was cut back by 6 bases and J by 8 bases. The CDR3 protein is CSATRTSGGGATQYF. The CDR3 nucleotides are TGCAGTGCCACCCGGACTAGCGGGGGGGGAGCTACGCAGTATTTT.

The chain links TRBV12-3 or TRBV12-4 to TRBJ2-2; 9 bases align to TRBD2. J lost 0 bases, V lost 6 bases, and 2 bases had no gene match. This CDR3 comprises 15 residues. The CDR3 DNA is TGTGCCAGCAGCGTAGCGGGGGCGAACACCGGGGAGCTGTTTTTT. Translating gives CASSVAGANTGELFF.

This clonotype turned up a few times. The rearrangement uses TRBV5-5 and TRBJ1-1; D is undetermined. The CDR3 is 16 residues long. Germline CDR1 is SGHKS and CDR2 is YYEKEE (reference sequence). V dropped 2 bases and J dropped 0 bases, with 14 bases sitting between them. The CDR3, as DNA: TGTGCCAGCAGCTTTTATCAAGGGAGGGTGAACACTGAAGCTTTCTTT. Translating it yields CASSFYQGRVNTEAFF.

This clonotype was seen more than once but under ten times. J is TRBJ1-4 and V is TRBV7-6; D may be TRBD1 (6 bases). V dropped 5 bases and J dropped 8 bases, with 21 bases sitting between them. CDR3 size: 16 residues. Germline V lookup: CDR1 SGHVS, CDR2 FNYEAQ. The CDR3 bases are TGTGCCAGCAGCCGAACGCCGGGACATGGGGTCGAAAAACTGTTTTTT. As protein: CASSRTPGHGVEKLFF.

This clonotype showed up many times. The V call is TRBV5-1, the J call TRBJ2-7; D is uncertain. Per germline, CDR1 SGHRS and CDR2 YFSETQ. The CDR3 contains 13 residues. V was shortened by 1 base and J by 2 bases, with 7 bases between the two germline ends. The CDR3 here is CASSLTWAYEQYF. In nucleotides, the CDR3 is TGCGCCAGCAGCTTGACTTGGGCCTACGAGCAGTACTTC.

In its sample, this clonotype was seen many times. The V gene is TRBV11-2, the J gene TRBJ2-1, with 9 bases matching TRBD2. V dropped 1 base and J dropped 5; count of bases not matched to a gene: 9. Germline values: CDR1 SGHAT, CDR2 FQNNGV. The CDR3 is 17 residues long. CDR3 nucleotides: TGTGCCAGCAGCTTAGTGGCTAGCGGGGTGGGAAACAATGAGCAGTTCTTC. As protein: CASSLVASGVGNNEQFF.

This clonotype showed up many times. The chain employs TRBV6-1 and TRBJ2-7; 12 nucleotides line up with TRBD1. This CDR3 has 14 residues. Germline CDR1 MNHNS, CDR2 SASEGT. J was trimmed by 6 bases and V by 5 bases; bases with no gene match: 5. The CDR3 nucleotides read TGTGCCAGCAGTCCATCGGGACAGGGGGCCGAGCAGTACTTC. Its protein is CASSPSGQGAEQYF.

The V call is TRBV3-1, the J call TRBJ1-2; unclear D gene. CDR1 LGHDT and CDR2 YNNKEL come from the germline V gene (reference sequence). The length of the CDR3 is 14 residues. V was clipped by 0 bases and J by 6 bases, with 11 bases between them. DNA of the CDR3: TGTGCCAGCAGCCAAGAAGGAGGGCTAAATGGCTACACCTTC. Its translation is CASSQEGGLNGYTF. Filled out from reference TRBV3-1 and TRBJ1-2, the complete variable domain reads DTAVSQTPKYLVTQMGNDKSIKCEQNLGHDTMYWYKQDSKKFLKIMFSYNNKELIINETVPNRFSPKSPDKAHLNLHINSLELGDSAVYFCASSQEGGLNGYTFGSGTRLTVV.

Turning to this clonotype: The junction and the germline gene differ at one end; a read error may be behind it. J is TRBJ1-3 and V is TRBV28; D call uncertain. Germline V gene sequence: CDR1 MDHEN, CDR2 SYDVKM. This CDR3 has 14 residues. This CDR3 is CASRPGGTGNTMYF. CDR3 nucleotides: TGTGCCAGCAGACCGGGTGGCACTGGAAACACCATGTATTTT. The whole variable domain, remainder taken from reference TRBV28 and TRBJ1-3, is DVKVTQSSRYLVKRTGEKVFLECVQDMDHENMFWYRQDPGLGLRLIYFSYDVKMKEKGDIPEGYSVSREKKERFSLILESASTNQTSMYLCASRPGGTGNTMYFGEGSWLTVV.

The sample holds many counts of this clonotype. The chain links TRBV28 to TRBJ2-1; the D gene is possibly TRBD2 (6 bases). This CDR3 region has 14 residues. The germline V gene has CDR1 MDHEN and CDR2 SYDVKM. Trimming shortened V by 3 bases and J by 6 bases, and 12 bases separated the two germline ends. This chain's CDR3 is CASSFPPGGNEQFF. The CDR3 nucleotides are TGTGCCAGCAGTTTCCCCCCCGGGGGCAATGAGCAGTTCTTC. The full variable domain, its missing parts supplied by reference TRBV28 and TRBJ2-1, is DVKVTQSSRYLVKRTGEKVFLECVQDMDHENMFWYRQDPGLGLRLIYFSYDVKMKEKGDIPEGYSVSREKKERFSLILESASTNQTSMYLCASSFPPGGNEQFFGPGTRLTVL.

In its sample, this clonotype was seen many times. The chain links TRBV5-6 to TRBJ1-2; 7 nucleotides align to TRBD1. V shed 4 bases and J 2 bases; nucleotides not matched to a gene: 8. CDR3 size: 15 residues. The germline V gene encodes CDR1 SGHDT and CDR2 YYEEEE. In DNA, the CDR3 is TGTGCCAGCAGCATAAGACAGGGTAGGAACTATGGCTACACCTTC. As protein: CASSIRQGRNYGYTF. Variable domain in full (rest from reference TRBV5-6 and TRBJ1-2): DAGVTQSPTHLIKTRGQQVTLRCSPKSGHDTVSWYQQALGQGPQFIFQYYEEEERQRGNFPDRFSGHQFPNYSSELNVNALLLGDSALYLCASSIRQGRNYGYTFGSGTRLTVV.

This clonotype was seen repeatedly, ten times or more. V gene TRBV7-8 combines with J gene TRBJ2-1; D gene uncertain. The germline V gene encodes CDR1 SGHVS and CDR2 FQNEAQ. The germline V and J ends were trimmed by 5 bases and 5 bases, with 16 bases remaining between them. The CDR3 spans 15 residues. CDR3 protein: CASSPSETTNNEQFF. The CDR3 coding sequence is TGTGCCAGCAGCCCCTCGGAGACCACTAACAATGAGCAGTTCTTC. The variable domain in full, completed from reference TRBV7-8 and TRBJ2-1, reads GAGVSQSPRYKVAKRGQDVALRCDPISGHVSLFWYQQALGQGPEFLTYFQNEAQLDKSGLPSDRFFAERPEGSVSTLKIQRTQQEDSAVYLCASSPSETTNNEQFFGPGTRLTVL.

This clonotype was detected ten times or more. The V and J genes are TRBV20-1 and TRBJ1-3; no definite D call. The CDR3 is 13 residues long. From germline, CDR1 is DFQATT and CDR2 SNEGSKA (reference sequence). Trimming pared 1 base from V and 0 bases from J, leaving 4 bases between. Here the CDR3 reads CSARGHSGNTIYF. As DNA, the CDR3 is TGCAGTGCTAGAGGGCACTCTGGAAACACCATATATTTT.

The J gene is TRBJ2-7, the V gene TRBV25-1, with D perhaps assigned TRBD1 or TRBD2 (5 bases each). V lost 4 bases to trimming and J lost 0 bases, with 13 bases between them. CDR1 and CDR2 (germline): MGHDK, SYGVNS. The CDR3 has 15 amino acids. In nucleotides, the CDR3 is TGTGCCAGCAGTGGGGGGTGGCCTCGCTCCTACGAGCAGTACTTC. It codes for CASSGGWPRSYEQYF.